Detailed here is one T cell receptor (beta chain). The repertoire was sequenced with immunoSEQ multiplex PCR; TCRdb's copy has only in-frame clones and lacks some. The sample yields some 140,000 clones, just under 95% seen once. This specimen comes from a study of control samples from healthy donors and cancer patients. Germline assignment: CDR1 LNHDA and CDR2 SQIVND (reference sequence). V shed 4 bases, J shed 0 bases, and the junction held 14 bases outside the gene matches. The CDR3 spans 18 residues. V usage is TRBV19 and J usage is TRBJ1-2; 7 positions agree with TRBD1. This clonotype originated in a man aged 25-40 years in good health. Sequencing was done on a sample of blood. CDR3 residues: CASSTRDSLAPANYGYTF. The DNA for the CDR3 is TGTGCCAGTAGTACCAGGGACAGTTTAGCCCCGGCTAACTATGGCTACACCTTC.